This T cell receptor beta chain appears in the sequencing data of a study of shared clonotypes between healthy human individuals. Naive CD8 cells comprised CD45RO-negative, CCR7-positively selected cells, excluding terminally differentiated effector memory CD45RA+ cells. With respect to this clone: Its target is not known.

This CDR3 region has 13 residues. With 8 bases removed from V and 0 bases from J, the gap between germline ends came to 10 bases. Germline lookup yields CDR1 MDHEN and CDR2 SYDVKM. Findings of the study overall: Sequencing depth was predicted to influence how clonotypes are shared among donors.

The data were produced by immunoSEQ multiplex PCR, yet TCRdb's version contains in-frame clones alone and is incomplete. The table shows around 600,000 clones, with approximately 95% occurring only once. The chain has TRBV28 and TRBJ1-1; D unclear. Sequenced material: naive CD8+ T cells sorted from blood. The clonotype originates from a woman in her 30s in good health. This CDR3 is CASGRTMNTEAFF. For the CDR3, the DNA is TGTGCCAGCGGGAGAACCATGAACACTGAAGCTTTCTTT. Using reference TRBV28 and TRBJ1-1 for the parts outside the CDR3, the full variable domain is DVKVTQSSRYLVKRTGEKVFLECVQDMDHENMFWYRQDPGLGLRLIYFSYDVKMKEKGDIPEGYSVSREKKERFSLILESASTNQTSMYLCASGRTMNTEAFFGQGTRLTVV.